The source of this TCR beta chain is a study of CD8+CD57+ T cells in acquired aplastic anemia. Genomic DNA served as template for TCR beta VDJ and CDR3 profiling. TCRdb ran MiXCR on the reads and lists one entry per CDR3 protein. The repertoire includes approximately 220,000 distinct CDR3 sequences, roughly 50% of them detected once, and 15% to 20% sits in the top ten. Study conclusions and caveats: A set of approximately 30 CD8+ CDR3 sequences was shared between patients and controls, and these sequences appeared highly expressed in patients.

Patients chosen for sequencing had shown CD8+CD57+ cell expansion by flow cytometry. No patient had been given any therapy when blood was sampled. On this clonotype itself: What it recognizes is unknown.

The V and J ends lost 10 bases and 3 bases respectively, with 22 bases between them. The CDR3 sequence is 15 residues long. In germline, CDR1 is MDHEN, CDR2 SYDVKM. This TCR was recovered from a human donor with aplastic anemia. The source material was sorted CD4+, CD8+, or CD8+CD57+ T cells (not recorded which) from PBMCs. V is TRBV28 and J is TRBJ2-7; D uncertain. This chain's CDR3 is CATGPLTEVRYEQYF. The CDR3 region has the DNA TGTGCCACCGGGCCGCTCACAGAGGTACGCTACGAGCAGTACTTC.